Listed below are T cell receptor beta chains from one sample, sequenced in a study of T cells in Graves' hyperthyroidism and ophthalmopathy. TCRdb reprocessed the multiplex PCR reads with MiXCR, giving one entry per CDR3 protein. The table includes 550,000 to 850,000 distinct CDR3 sequences, around 20% detected once. The sequencing input was blood. Source of these receptors: a woman between 45 and 60 years old with Graves' hyperthyroidism that later progressed to Graves' ophthalmopathy. Both conserved end residues are trimmed from each CDR3.

v_gene	j_gene	len	CDR3aa
TRBV19	TRBJ1-5	11	ASSSDRFQPQH
TRBV6-1	TRBJ2-7	12	ASSRRGGEYEQY
TRBV13	TRBJ1-5	14	ASSLGQTGSNQPQH
TRBV2	TRBJ2-5	11	ASSEIRQETQY
TRBV4-1	TRBJ2-5	13	ASSQELVLSETQY
TRBV6-1	TRBJ2-7	11	ATRGPELYERY
TRBV27	TRBJ1-2	14	ASSSRTGSPNYGYT
TRBV18	TRBJ2-1	13	ASSPRPDSYNEQF
TRBV7-8	TRBJ2-7	11	ASSPGTGSEQY
TRBV29-1	TRBJ2-5	11	SVETGEGETQY
TRBV30	TRBJ2-5	10	AWMEGRETQY
TRBV12-3/TRBV12-4	TRBJ2-1	11	ASSRDKNNEQF
TRBV7-9	TRBJ2-4	13	ASSSGGLAKNIQY
TRBV13	TRBJ2-7	12	ASSFRDRAGEQY
TRBV28	TRBJ2-7	12	ASSFQGWAYEQY
TRBV2	TRBJ2-2	12	ASSGGRNTGELF
TRBV20-1	TRBJ2-7	13	SAPPGLAGKYEQY
TRBV20-1	TRBJ1-5	13	SARSWGTVNQPQH
TRBV11-2	TRBJ1-1	10	ASSPVMTEAF
TRBV6-2/TRBV6-3	TRBJ2-3	11	ASTRSSGQTQY
TRBV10-3	TRBJ2-2	17	AISESGLAGTANTGELF
TRBV5-1	TRBJ1-6	13	ASSLDGQALATLH
TRBV6-1	TRBJ1-1	9	ASSEAMEAF
TRBV10-3	TRBJ2-2	13	AISSQGANTGELF
TRBV7-9	TRBJ2-5	15	ASSTNAGGPFQETQY
TRBV5-1	TRBJ1-1	13	ASSPPTGLNTEAF
TRBV7-3	TRBJ2-3	14	ASSLIVALSTDTQY
TRBV5-5	TRBJ1-5	13	ASSPQGRWNQPQH
TRBV5-1	TRBJ2-7	13	ASSIDRQRPREQY
TRBV15	TRBJ1-5	12	ATSSRDSNQPQH
TRBV20-1	TRBJ1-1	11	SAPGEQNTEAF
TRBV10-3	TRBJ2-5	15	AISEPRGSAPEETQY
TRBV5-1	TRBJ1-2	11	ASSLAGDYGYT
TRBV11-3	TRBJ2-3	12	ASSWGPGTDTQY
TRBV29-1	TRBJ1-1	8	SVAITEAF
TRBV6-1	TRBJ1-3	11	ASSRSSGNTIY
TRBV3-1	TRBJ1-2	11	ASSQEMELGYT
TRBV27	TRBJ1-6	13	ASSWGGREIRPLH
TRBV11-2	TRBJ2-3	13	ASSLDLSRVLAQY
TRBV5-1	TRBJ2-3	14	ASSPLIGGFTDTQY
TRBV20-1	TRBJ1-2	11	SAYDTSTYGYT
TRBV29-1	TRBJ2-5	12	SVHQRDRQETQY
TRBV19	TRBJ1-1	13	ASSHGQSMNTEAF
TRBV4-1	TRBJ1-6	16	ASSQGNLARVGNSPLH
TRBV7-3	TRBJ2-3	14	ASSLSTSGGADTQY
TRBV2	TRBJ1-5	13	ASSLQGVPSQPQH
TRBV13	TRBJ2-3	14	ASSLGTKRVADTQY
TRBV18	TRBJ1-1	16	ASSPLSLRGGSYTEAF
TRBV12-3/TRBV12-4	TRBJ2-2	11	ASELGDPGELF
TRBV27	TRBJ1-6	15	ASSLSVPVGDNSPLH
TRBV29-1	TRBJ2-3	11	SVGSSGADTQY
TRBV11-3	TRBJ2-1	12	ASSARLADNEQF
TRBV7-9	TRBJ2-7	13	ASSTRDRLAYEQY
TRBV12-3/TRBV12-4	TRBJ1-3	17	ASSFWYRTLPHSGNTIY
TRBV3-1	TRBJ2-5	12	ASSQVNLQETRY
TRBV7-3	TRBJ1-2	12	ASSANGQGYGYT
TRBV2	TRBJ1-2	13	ASSEFPGENYGCT